Below, one T cell receptor (beta chain) is given with its context. Its antigen is not identified. The data derive from a study of tumour-infiltrating T cells in Burkitt lymphoma. At the level of the study: The Burkitt lymphoma cohort spanned all epidemiological subtypes. Productive clonality predicted overall and progression-free survival.

Some clones are missing from TCRdb's copy, which holds only in-frame ones; the method was immunoSEQ multiplex PCR. The sample holds 3,500 to 4,000 clones, 15% to 20% seen once. Points from the study as a whole: Public clonotypes, several, appeared across numerous Burkitt lymphoma patients.

The CDR3 is 15 residues long. Per germline, CDR1 SGHDN and CDR2 FVKESK. Trimming removed 4 bases at V and 4 bases at J, with 13 bases between. The sequence derives from a human donor with Burkitt lymphoma. Input material: tumor tissue. The rearrangement links TRBV14 to TRBJ1-4, with D uncertain. In nucleotides, the CDR3 is TGTGCCAGCAGCCCCCCCGGGAGCCTTAATGAAAAACTGTTTTTT. Its protein product is CASSPPGSLNEKLFF.